These 9 T cell receptor beta chains were sequenced from one sample in a study of cytomegalovirus exposure and HLA in healthy donors. The assay was immunoSEQ multiplex PCR, and TCRdb's table has in-frame clones only and misses some. The profile covers approximately 140,000 clones, with roughly nine tenths appearing a single time and 2.5% to 3.5% taken by the ten largest. Sample: PBMCs. These receptors originate from a man aged 18 to 29 in good health and CMV-seronegative.

The chain is built from TRBV27 and TRBJ1-2; D is unresolved. This CDR3 is 14 amino acids long. The ends were cut back, 2 bases at V and 2 bases at J, with 9 bases in the middle. CDR1 is MNHEY and CDR2 is SMNVEV in the germline V gene (reference sequence). CDR3 protein: CASSLMAGNYGYTF. CDR3 bases: TGTGCCAGCAGTTTAATGGCAGGAAACTATGGCTACACCTTC.

This clone was found a few times. V is TRBV7-9 and J is TRBJ1-3; no clear D. This CDR3 region has 19 residues. With 5 bases removed from V and 0 bases from J, the gap between germline ends came to 23 bases. Germline V gives CDR1 SEHNR, CDR2 FQNEAQ (reference sequence). In DNA form, the CDR3 reads TGTGCCAGCAGCCCCCGCGGGCAGAACCTCGTAGGCTCTGGAAACACCATATATTTT. It translates to CASSPRGQNLVGSGNTIYF. Complete variable domain (other parts from reference TRBV7-9 and TRBJ1-3): DTGVSQNPRHKITKRGQNVTFRCDPISEHNRLYWYRQTLGQGPEFLTYFQNEAQLEKSRLLSDRFSAERPKGSFSTLEIQRTEQGDSAMYLCASSPRGQNLVGSGNTIYFGEGSWLTVV.

The J gene is TRBJ2-7, the V gene TRBV5-6; D is uncertain. The CDR3 has 11 amino acids. V dropped 5 bases and J dropped 2 bases, with 5 bases sitting between them. Germline V gene lookup returns CDR1 SGHDT and CDR2 YYEEEE. This CDR3 is CASSTTYEQYF. In nucleotides, the CDR3 is TGTGCCAGCAGTACAACCTACGAGCAGTACTTC.

The rearrangement joins TRBV7-8 to TRBJ2-4; D is possibly TRBD1 (7 bases). Trimming left V 0 bases short and J 7 bases short, with 13 bases between. CDR3 length: 15 residues. Germline assignment: CDR1 SGHVS and CDR2 FQNEAQ. CDR3 nucleotide sequence: TGTGCCAGCAGCTTAGCGGAGGGGGCGGCGAACATTCAGTACTTC. It specifies CASSLAEGAANIQYF.

This chain connects TRBV28 to TRBJ1-2; the match to TRBD1 covers 7 bases. The CDR3 contains 13 residues. With V trimmed by 3 bases and J by 8 bases, 6 bases remained unmatched. Germline V gene sequence: CDR1 MDHEN, CDR2 SYDVKM. CDR3 nucleotides: TGTGCCAGCAGTTTGGGCCAGGGGGACGGCTACACCTTC. Protein sequence: CASSLGQGDGYTF.

The chain joins TRBV11-2 to TRBJ2-6; 7 bases are shared with TRBD1. V trimming: 6 bases; J trimming: 2 bases; junction bases outside the gene matches: 7. Germline CDR1 SGHAT, CDR2 FQNNGV. The CDR3 consists of 16 residues. CDR3 residues: CASSRQGVAGANVLTF. The CDR3 region has the DNA TGTGCCAGCAGTCGACAGGGAGTAGCTGGGGCCAACGTCCTGACTTTC.

CDR3 amino acids: CATSTRLAGHYNEQFF. CDR3 nucleotide sequence: TGTGCCACCAGCACCCGACTAGCGGGCCACTACAATGAGCAGTTCTTC. V is TRBV15 and J is TRBJ2-1; 10 bases are a match to TRBD2. The CDR3 spans 16 residues. With 4 bases clipped from V and 3 bases from J, the junction kept 6 bases outside the gene matches. Germline V CDR1 and CDR2: LNHNV, YYDKDF (reference sequence).

The chain couples TRBV4-2 to TRBJ1-6, with D possibly being TRBD1 (5 bases). Looked up from germline, CDR1 is LGHNA and CDR2 is YNFKEQ. V lost 1 base to trimming and J lost 5 bases, with 12 bases between them. CDR3 length equals 16 residues. Here the CDR3 reads CASSQGLAGNNSPLHF. The DNA of the CDR3 is TGTGCCAGCAGCCAAGGGTTGGCAGGGAATAATTCACCCCTCCACTTT.

The J gene is TRBJ1-6, the V gene TRBV6-1; D is ambiguous. Trimming removed 9 bases from V and 11 bases from J, with 5 bases in between. Germline V CDR1 and CDR2: MNHNS, SASEGT. The CDR3 is 9 amino acids. The CDR3 protein is CASGAPLHF. DNA for the CDR3: TGTGCCAGTGGAGCACCCCTCCACTTT.